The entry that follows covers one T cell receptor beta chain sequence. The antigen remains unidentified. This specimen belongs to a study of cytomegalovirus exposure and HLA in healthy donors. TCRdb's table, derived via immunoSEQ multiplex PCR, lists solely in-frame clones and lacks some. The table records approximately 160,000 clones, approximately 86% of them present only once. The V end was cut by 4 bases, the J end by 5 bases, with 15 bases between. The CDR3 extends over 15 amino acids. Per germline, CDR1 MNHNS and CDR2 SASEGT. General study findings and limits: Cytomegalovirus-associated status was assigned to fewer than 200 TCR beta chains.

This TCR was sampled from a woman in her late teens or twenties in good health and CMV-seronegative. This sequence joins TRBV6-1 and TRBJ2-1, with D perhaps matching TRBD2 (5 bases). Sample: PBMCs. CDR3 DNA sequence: TGTGCCAGCAGTGGGGCTCGCGGGCTCAACAATGAGCAGTTCTTC. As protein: CASSGARGLNNEQFF.